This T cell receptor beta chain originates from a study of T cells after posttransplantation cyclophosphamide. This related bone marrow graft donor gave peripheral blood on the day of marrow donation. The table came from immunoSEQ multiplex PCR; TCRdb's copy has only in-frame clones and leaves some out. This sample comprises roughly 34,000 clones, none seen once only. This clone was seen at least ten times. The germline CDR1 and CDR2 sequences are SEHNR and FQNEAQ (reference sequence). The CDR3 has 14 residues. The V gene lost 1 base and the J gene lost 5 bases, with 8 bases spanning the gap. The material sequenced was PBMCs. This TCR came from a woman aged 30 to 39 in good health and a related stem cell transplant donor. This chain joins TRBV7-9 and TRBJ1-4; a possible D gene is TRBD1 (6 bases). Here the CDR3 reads CASSLGQDNEKLFF. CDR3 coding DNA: TGTGCCAGCAGCTTAGGACAGGACAATGAAAAACTGTTTTTT.